The present TCR beta chain was sequenced within a study of control samples from healthy donors and cancer patients (dated by TCRdb to the early 2020s). Remarks on this clone: What this receptor recognizes is not known. There are no base qualities to consult, and no much larger clone falls within one base.

Receptor libraries were prepared by the immunoSEQ multiplex PCR assay. This is the immuneACCESS table as TCRdb keeps it, with only in-frame sequences that have V and J called. A part of the clones is gone; compared with another copy, unresolved V genes explain less than half, and the rest is unexplained. This sample is represented by tens of thousands of clones; approximately 89% of them were singletons. The ten largest clonotypes hold roughly 5.5% of the sample. Taken from the germline V gene, the CDR1 and CDR2 loops are SGHTS and YDEGEE. The trim is 1 base for V and 4 bases for J, with a gap of 11 bases between the germline ends. The CDR3, cysteine through phenylalanine, is 14 amino acids long. The retained sequence is limited to the CDR3, 42 bases, with the frame set at the first base.

The sample comprised PBMCs. The clonotype comes from a man in his sixties with colorectal cancer. The V and J genes are TRBV5-8 and TRBJ1-1; perhaps TRBD1 is the D gene, with 6 bases matching. The bases are TGTGCCAGCAGCTTGCAGGGGTCGGGCACTGAAGCTTTCTTT. Protein translation: CASSLQGSGTEAFF.